Described below is a single T cell receptor beta chain sequence and its context. This entry is derived from a study of blood T cell repertoires in COVID-19. Overall study context: Acute and convalescent COVID-19 samples came from the United States, Italy and Spain.

The trim removed 4 bases at V and 4 bases at J, leaving 7 bases unmatched. The CDR3 has 15 amino acids. Per germline, CDR1 SGHVS and CDR2 FQNEAQ. The table came from immunoSEQ multiplex PCR; TCRdb's copy has only in-frame clones and leaves some out. The sample gives 110,000 to 150,000 clones, 70% to 90% of which show up once; 7% to 10% is in the top ten. The specimen was peripheral blood. The chain uses TRBV7-8 and TRBJ2-5; 9 bases map to TRBD2. This sequence originates from a woman aged 60-75 years with acute or convalescent COVID-19. The CDR3 sequence is CASSSGTSRRETQYF. As DNA, the CDR3 is TGTGCCAGCAGCTCCGGGACTAGCAGGAGAGAGACCCAGTACTTC.